Listed here is a single T cell receptor beta chain. Its antigen is currently unknown. Primers for the PCR totalled 60 Vbeta and 13 Jbeta. The repertoire was sequenced with immunoSEQ multiplex PCR; TCRdb's copy has only in-frame clones and lacks some. The sample includes approximately 100,000 clones, about three quarters of them seen just once. This sample is drawn from a study of cytomegalovirus exposure and HLA in healthy donors. Across the study: The study's early data release held about 77 million unique TCRs from HLA-typed donors. The Caucasian-associated ancestry cluster held roughly 84% of more than 350 genotyped donors. Study observations and caveats: Trimming of TCR beta V- and J-genes showed a link, identified in a later analysis, to a missense DCLRE1C variant. The authors assumed roughly uniform sequencing depth across donors for presence/absence analyses.

Sequencing used PBMCs. This receptor was identified in a woman in her forties in good health and CMV-seropositive.

CDR3 in amino acids: CAISSLGAVNYGYTF. CDR3 sequence (DNA): TGTGCCATCAGTTCGCTCGGAGCAGTCAACTATGGCTACACCTTC. The rearrangement uses TRBV10-3 and TRBJ1-2; D not certain. CDR3 length: 15 amino acids. Germline V gene data show CDR1 as ENHRY and CDR2 as SYGVKD. Trimming took off 5 bases at V and 2 bases at J, with 15 bases between the two ends.